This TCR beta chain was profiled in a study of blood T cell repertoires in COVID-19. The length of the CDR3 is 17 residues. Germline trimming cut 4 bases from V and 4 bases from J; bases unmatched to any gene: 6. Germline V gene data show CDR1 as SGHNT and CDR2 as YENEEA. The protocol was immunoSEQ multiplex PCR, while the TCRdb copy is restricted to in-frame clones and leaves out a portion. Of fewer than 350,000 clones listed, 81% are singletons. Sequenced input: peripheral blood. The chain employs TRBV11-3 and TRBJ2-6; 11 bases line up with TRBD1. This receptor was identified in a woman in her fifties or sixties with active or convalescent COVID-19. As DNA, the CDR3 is TGTGCCAGCAGCTCCTGGACAGGGGGCGCGGGGGCCAACGTCCTGACTTTC. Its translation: CASSSWTGGAGANVLTF.